This T cell receptor beta chain is from a study of T cell clonotyping in hematopoietic cell transplantation. The study's findings and limits: Recipient TCR diversity dropped after transplant; expanded clonotypes rose from day 30 to 180. At the given depth, recipient repertoires were over 95% de novo clonotypes. Higher Inverse Simpson Index values in graft donor and pretransplant recipient predicted broader posttransplant TCR diversity. CD4 and CD8 repertoire contributions could not be separated without sorting.

Repertoires were generated with immunoSEQ multiplex PCR, while TCRdb's copy carries only in-frame clones and drops some. This sample has several thousand clones; approximately 80% occur once, and the top ten carry approximately 12%. From germline, CDR1 is SGHRS and CDR2 YFSETQ. The CDR3 covers 16 residues. Deletions cut 0 bases from V and 2 bases from J, with 14 bases between. Concerning this clone: The antigen is unknown.

V and J are TRBV5-1 and TRBJ1-2; D not resolved. The origin of this receptor is a male patient between 60 and 69 years old who had an allogeneic stem cell transplant from an unrelated donor, so the T cells may come from the graft donor. Some clones in this sample may be carry-over from other donors' samples. Sequenced here: peripheral blood mononuclear cells, sampled 30 days after allogeneic stem cell transplant. CDR3 DNA: TGCGCCAGCAGCTTGGGATTGGCGCCTCGCAACTATGGCTACACCTTC. Its protein is CASSLGLAPRNYGYTF.